This entry features one T cell receptor beta chain sequence. The antigen remains undetermined. Here immunoSEQ multiplex PCR was the method, and the copy in TCRdb shows in-frame clones only, minus some. The table shows 50,000 to 65,000 clones, with roughly 90% occurring only once. The germline V and J ends were trimmed by 3 bases and 5 bases, with 8 bases remaining between them. Germline V CDR1 and CDR2: ENHRY, SYGVKD. The CDR3 spans 13 residues. These data come from a study of T cell responses to AZD1222 COVID-19 vaccine. Study results and limitations: Sampling captured repertoires only after the peak T cell response.

The receptor's source is an adult who received the AZD1222 COVID-19 vaccine. V and J are TRBV10-3 and TRBJ2-1, with D possibly TRBD1 on 6 matching bases. The starting material was peripheral blood, obtained 28 days after the second AZD1222 dose. The CDR3, as DNA: TGTGCCATCAGTGATAGACAGGACAATGAGCAGTTCTTC. This translates into CAISDRQDNEQFF.